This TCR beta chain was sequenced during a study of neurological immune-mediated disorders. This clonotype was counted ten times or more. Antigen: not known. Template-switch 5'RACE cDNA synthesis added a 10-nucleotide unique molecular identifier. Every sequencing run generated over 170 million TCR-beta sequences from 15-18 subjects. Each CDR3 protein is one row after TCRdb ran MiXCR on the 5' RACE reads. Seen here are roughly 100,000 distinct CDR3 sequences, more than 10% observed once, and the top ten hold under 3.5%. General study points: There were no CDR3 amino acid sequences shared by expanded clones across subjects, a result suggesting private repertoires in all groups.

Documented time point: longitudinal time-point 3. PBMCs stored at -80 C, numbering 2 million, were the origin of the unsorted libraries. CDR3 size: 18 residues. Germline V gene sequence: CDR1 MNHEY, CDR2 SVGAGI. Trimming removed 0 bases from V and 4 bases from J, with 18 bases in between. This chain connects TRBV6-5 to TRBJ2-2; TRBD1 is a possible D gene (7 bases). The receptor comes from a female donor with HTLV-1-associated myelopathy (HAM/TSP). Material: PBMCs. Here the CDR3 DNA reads TGTGCCAGCAGTTACTCGAATGTCGGCAGGGGGGCCACCGGGGAGCTGTTTTTT. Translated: CASSYSNVGRGATGELFF.